This T cell receptor (beta chain) was recorded in a study of CD8 T cells in Susac syndrome. Points from the study as a whole: Individuals included in the TCR sequencing and HLA analysis were acknowledged by the study to be relatively few in number.

The CDR3 contains 15 residues. Germline values: CDR1 SGHDT, CDR2 YYEEEE. The germline V and J ends were trimmed by 3 bases and 4 bases, with 17 bases remaining between them. Notes on this clonotype: Its antigen is unidentified.

With random hexamers, roughly 0.45 to 1 ug RNA was reverse transcribed. Amplification of TCR beta CDR3 across 54 Vbeta and 13 Jbeta was performed with immunoSEQ multiplex PCR. TCRdb itself ran the immunoSEQ multiplex PCR reads through MiXCR, one entry per CDR3 protein. The data hold 75,000 to 100,000 distinct CDR3 sequences, with 94% observed a single time. As controls, healthy donors matched for age and sex were used. TEMRA cells were FACS-enriched and CD8+ and CD4+ T cells negatively isolated. The chain recombines TRBV5-6 with TRBJ2-7; a weak D match, TRBD1 (5 bases). Material for sequencing was CD8+ T cells from PBMCs. The sequence was obtained from a human donor in good health. Here the CDR3 reads CASSSPPGPEYEQYV. The DNA of the CDR3 is TGTGCCAGCAGCTCTCCCCCAGGGCCGGAGTACGAGCAGTACGTC.